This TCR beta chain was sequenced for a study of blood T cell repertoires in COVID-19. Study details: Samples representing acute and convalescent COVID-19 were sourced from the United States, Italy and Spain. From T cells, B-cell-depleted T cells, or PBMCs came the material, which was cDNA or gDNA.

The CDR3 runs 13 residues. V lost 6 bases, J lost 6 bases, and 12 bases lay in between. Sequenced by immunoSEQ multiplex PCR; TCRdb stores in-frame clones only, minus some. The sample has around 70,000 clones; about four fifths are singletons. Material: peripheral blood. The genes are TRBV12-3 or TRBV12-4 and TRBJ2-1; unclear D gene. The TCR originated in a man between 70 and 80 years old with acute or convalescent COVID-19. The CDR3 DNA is TGTGCCAGCAGCCTCCAGTTCACCAATGAGCAGTTCTTC. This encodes CASSLQFTNEQFF.